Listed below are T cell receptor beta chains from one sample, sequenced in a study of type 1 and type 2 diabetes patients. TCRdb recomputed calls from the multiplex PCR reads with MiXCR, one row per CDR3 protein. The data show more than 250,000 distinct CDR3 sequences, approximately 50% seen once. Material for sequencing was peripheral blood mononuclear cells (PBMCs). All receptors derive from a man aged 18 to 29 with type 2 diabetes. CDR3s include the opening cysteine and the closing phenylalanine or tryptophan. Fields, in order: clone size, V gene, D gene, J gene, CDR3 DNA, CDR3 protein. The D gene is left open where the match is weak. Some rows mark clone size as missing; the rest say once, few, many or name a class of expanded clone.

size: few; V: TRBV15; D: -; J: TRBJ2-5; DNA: TGTGCCACCGGCCGCGCCGAATGGACGGAGAGGGAGACCCAGTACTTC; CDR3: CATGRAEWTERETQYF
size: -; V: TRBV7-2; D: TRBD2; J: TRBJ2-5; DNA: TGTGCCAGCAGCTTCGGGGGGATCTACGAAGAGACCCAGTACTTC; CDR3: CASSFGGIYEETQYF
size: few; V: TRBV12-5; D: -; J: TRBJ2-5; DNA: TGTGCTAGTGGTACAGGGTTGGAAGAGACCCAGTACTTC; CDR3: CASGTGLEETQYF
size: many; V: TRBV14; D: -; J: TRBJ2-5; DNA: TGTGCCAGCAGCCAAGAGGGGAGACACCAAGAGACCCAGTACTTC; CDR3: CASSQEGRHQETQYF
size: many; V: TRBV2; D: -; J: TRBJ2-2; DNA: TGTGCCAGCACTCGAGGGGACGGCACCGGGGAGCTGTTTTTT; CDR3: CASTRGDGTGELFF
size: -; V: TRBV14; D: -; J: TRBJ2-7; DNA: TGTGCCAGCAGCCAAGACAAACCAGGGAAGAGGTTCTACGAGCAGTACTTC; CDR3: CASSQDKPGKRFYEQYF
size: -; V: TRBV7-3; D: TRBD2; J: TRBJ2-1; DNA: TGTGCCAGCAGCTCAACCCGGGGACTAGCGGGTGATGACAATGAGCAGTTCTTC; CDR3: CASSSTRGLAGDDNEQFF
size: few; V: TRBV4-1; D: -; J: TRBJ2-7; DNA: TGCGCCAGCAGCCAAGCCCTCCTAGGGGAGCAGTACTTC; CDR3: CASSQALLGEQYF
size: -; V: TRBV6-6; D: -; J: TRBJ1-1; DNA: TGTGCCATCAAAAGGGGCTCAGGCGCTAACACTGAAGCTTTCTTT; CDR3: CAIKRGSGANTEAFF
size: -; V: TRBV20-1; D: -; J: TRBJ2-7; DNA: TGCAGTGCTAGTGGGGGGAAGCTCTACGAGCAGTACTTC; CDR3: CSASGGKLYEQYF
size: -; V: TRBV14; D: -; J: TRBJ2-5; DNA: TGTGCCAGCAGCCAAGGGGCCCCACCAAGACCTATGGGGACCCAGTACTTC; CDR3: CASSQGAPPRPMGTQYF
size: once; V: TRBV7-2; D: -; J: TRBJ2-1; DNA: TGTGCCAGCAGCTTAGAAGGTTTGGAGACTAGAGGTCGGTTCTTC; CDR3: CASSLEGLETRGRFF
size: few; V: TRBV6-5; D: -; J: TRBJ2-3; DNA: TGTGCCAGCAGTTACCTAGGCAGCACAGATACGCAGTATTTT; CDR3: CASSYLGSTDTQYF
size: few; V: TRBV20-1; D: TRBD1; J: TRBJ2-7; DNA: TGCAGTGCTAGGGGGACAGGGGATTTGTACGAGCAGTACTTC; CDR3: CSARGTGDLYEQYF
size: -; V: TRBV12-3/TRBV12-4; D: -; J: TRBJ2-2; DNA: TGTGCCAGCAGTTTAGCGTCTCTTGACACCGGGGAGCTGTTTTTT; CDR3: CASSLASLDTGELFF
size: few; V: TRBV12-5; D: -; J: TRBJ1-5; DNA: TGTGCTAGTGGTTTGGGGGTCGTGGCTCAGCCCCAGCATTTT; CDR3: CASGLGVVAQPQHF
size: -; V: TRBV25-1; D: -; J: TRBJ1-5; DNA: TGTGCCAGCAGCCGTATAAATCAGCCCCAGCATTTT; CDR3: CASSRINQPQHF
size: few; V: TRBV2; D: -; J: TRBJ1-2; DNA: TGTGCCAGCACGTTAGCTAACTATGGCTACACCTTC; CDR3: CASTLANYGYTF
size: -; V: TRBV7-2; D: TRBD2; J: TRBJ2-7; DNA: TGTGCCAGCAGCTTATCCCCAGGGAGGGGCTACGAGCAGTACTTC; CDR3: CASSLSPGRGYEQYF
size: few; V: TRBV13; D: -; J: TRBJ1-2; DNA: TGTGCCAGCAGCTTGGCCGGACGACAGCCCATGGATGGCTACACCTTC; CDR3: CASSLAGRQPMDGYTF
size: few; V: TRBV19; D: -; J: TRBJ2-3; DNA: TGTGCCAGTAGTATACGGGTTCGGGATACGCAGTATTTT; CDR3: CASSIRVRDTQYF
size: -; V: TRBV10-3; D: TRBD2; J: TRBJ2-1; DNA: TGTGCCATCAGTGAGAGCCCCGGGACTAGCTACAATGAGCAGTTCTTC; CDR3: CAISESPGTSYNEQFF
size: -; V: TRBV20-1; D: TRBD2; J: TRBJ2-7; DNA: TGCAGTGCCGCCCCCTCTAGCGGGAGTTACGAGCAGTACTTC; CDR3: CSAAPSSGSYEQYF
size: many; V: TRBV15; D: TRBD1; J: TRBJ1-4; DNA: TGTGCCACCAGCAGCACGACAGGGAGAGGTGAAAAACTGTTTTTT; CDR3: CATSSTTGRGEKLFF
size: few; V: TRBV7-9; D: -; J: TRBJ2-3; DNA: TGTGCCAGCAGCTCTCCCCCGGTAGCAAGGGGGACAGATACGCAGTATTTT; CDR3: CASSSPPVARGTDTQYF
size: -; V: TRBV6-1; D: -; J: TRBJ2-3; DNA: TGTGCCAGCAGTTTAAGGGGGAGCGGGGATACGCAGTATTTT; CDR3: CASSLRGSGDTQYF
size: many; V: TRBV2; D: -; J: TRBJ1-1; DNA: TGTGCCAGCAGTGAAGTTTGGGGGAACACTGAAGCTTTCTTT; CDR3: CASSEVWGNTEAFF
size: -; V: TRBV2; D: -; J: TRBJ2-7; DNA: TGTGCCAGCAGCCAAGCCTTCCAGACCTACGAGCAGTACTTC; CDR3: CASSQAFQTYEQYF
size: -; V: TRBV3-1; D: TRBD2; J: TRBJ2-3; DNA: TGTGCCAGCAGCCAAGATTATTCACTAGCGGGAGTCGGGGGCACAGATACGCAGTATTTT; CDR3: CASSQDYSLAGVGGTDTQYF
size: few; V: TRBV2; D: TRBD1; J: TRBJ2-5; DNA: TGTGCCAGCAGTCGGGACAGGGGAAAAGAGACCCAGTACTTC; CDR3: CASSRDRGKETQYF
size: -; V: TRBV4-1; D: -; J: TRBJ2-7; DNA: TGCGCCAGCAGCCAAGCCCAGGGTAGCACCTACGAGCAGTACTTC; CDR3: CASSQAQGSTYEQYF
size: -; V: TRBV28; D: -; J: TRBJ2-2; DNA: TGTGCCAGCAGTTTATTTGGTCAGAACACCGGGGAGCTGTTTTTT; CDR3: CASSLFGQNTGELFF
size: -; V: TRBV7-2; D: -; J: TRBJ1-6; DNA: TGTACCAGCAGCTTAACGAGCAGATATTATAATTCACCCCTCCACTTT; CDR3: CTSSLTSRYYNSPLHF
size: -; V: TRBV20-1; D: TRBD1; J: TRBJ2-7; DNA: TGCAGTGTCACCGGGACAGGGGGCTTAGAGCAGTACTTC; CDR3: CSVTGTGGLEQYF
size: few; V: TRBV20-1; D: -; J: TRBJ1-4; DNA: TGCAGTGCTAGAGCTTCAGGGGAGGGGGAAAAACTGTTTTTT; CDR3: CSARASGEGEKLFF
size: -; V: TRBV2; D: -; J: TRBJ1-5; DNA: TGTGCCAGCAGTGAAGCGTTAAACCAGCCCCAGCATTTT; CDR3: CASSEALNQPQHF
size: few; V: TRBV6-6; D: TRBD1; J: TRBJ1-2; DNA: TGTGCCAGCAGTTACTCGACAGGGGGAGTGGATTATGGCTACACCTTC; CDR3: CASSYSTGGVDYGYTF
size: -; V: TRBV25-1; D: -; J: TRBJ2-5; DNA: TGTGCCAGCAGTGATCAGGGGTCTAGCCTGGGGACCCAGTACTTC; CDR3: CASSDQGSSLGTQYF
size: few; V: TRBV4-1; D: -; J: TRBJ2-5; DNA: TGCGCCAGCAGCCAAGATCAGGAAGAGACCCAGTACTTC; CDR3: CASSQDQEETQYF
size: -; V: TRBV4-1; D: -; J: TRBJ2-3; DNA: TGTGCCAGCAGCCAAAACACCCCGAGCACAGATACGCAGTATTTT; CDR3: CASSQNTPSTDTQYF
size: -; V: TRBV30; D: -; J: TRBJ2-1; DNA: TGTGCCTGGGAAACGGGGGTCGAGCAGTTCTTC; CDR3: CAWETGVEQFF
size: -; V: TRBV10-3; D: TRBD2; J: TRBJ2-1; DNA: TGTGCCATCAGTGAGTCATGGGGACTAGCGGGGTTAAGCTCCTACAATGAGCAGTTCTTC; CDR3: CAISESWGLAGLSSYNEQFF
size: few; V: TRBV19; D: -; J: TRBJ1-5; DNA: TGTGCCAGTAGTATACCGCGTGAGAAGAACAATCAGCCCCAGCATTTT; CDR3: CASSIPREKNNQPQHF
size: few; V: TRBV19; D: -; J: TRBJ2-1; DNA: TGTGCCAGTAGTATCCAGGGTCGTCATGAGCAGTTCTTC; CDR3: CASSIQGRHEQFF
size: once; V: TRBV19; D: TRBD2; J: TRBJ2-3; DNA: TGTGCCAGTAGTGTACTAGCGGGAGATACGCAGTATTTT; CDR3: CASSVLAGDTQYF
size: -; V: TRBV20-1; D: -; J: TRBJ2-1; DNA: TGCAGTGCTAGGGGACACAATGAGCAGTTCTTC; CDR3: CSARGHNEQFF
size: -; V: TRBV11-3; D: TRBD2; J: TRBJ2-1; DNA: TGTGCCAGCAGCTTAAGGGCTAGCGGGTACAATGAGCAGTTCTTC; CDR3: CASSLRASGYNEQFF
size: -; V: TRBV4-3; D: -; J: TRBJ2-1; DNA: TGCGCCAGCAGCCAAGATAGGGGCAAGGGCAATGAGCAGTTCTTC; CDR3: CASSQDRGKGNEQFF
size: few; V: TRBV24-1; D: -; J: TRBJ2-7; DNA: TGTGCCACCAGTGACTCGCGGGCAGGCTACGAGCAGTACTTC; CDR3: CATSDSRAGYEQYF
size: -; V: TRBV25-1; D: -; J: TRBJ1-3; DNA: TGTGCCAGCAGTGCTCCGTCCCAACCTGGAAACACCATATATTTT; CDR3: CASSAPSQPGNTIYF
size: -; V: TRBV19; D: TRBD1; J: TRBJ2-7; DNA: TGTGCCAGTAGAAGGACAGGGGGATACTACGAGCAGTACTTC; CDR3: CASRRTGGYYEQYF
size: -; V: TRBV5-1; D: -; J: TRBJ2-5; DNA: TGCGCCAGCAGCTTGGGGCCCCTCCCTCAAGAGACCCAGTACTTC; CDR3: CASSLGPLPQETQYF
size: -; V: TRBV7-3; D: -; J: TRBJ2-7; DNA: TGTGCCAGCAGTCACCAGGACACCACCTACGAGCAGTACTTC; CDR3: CASSHQDTTYEQYF
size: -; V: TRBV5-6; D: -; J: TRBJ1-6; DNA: TGTGCCAGCAGCCAACACGACGTCTCCTATAATTCACCCCTCCACTTT; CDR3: CASSQHDVSYNSPLHF
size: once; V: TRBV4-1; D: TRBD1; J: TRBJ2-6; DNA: TGCGCCAGCAGCCAAAAAGGGGGGACAGGGTCAGGTGGGGCCAACGTCCTGACTTTC; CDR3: CASSQKGGTGSGGANVLTF
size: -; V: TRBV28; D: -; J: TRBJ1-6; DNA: TGTGCCAGCAGTACCCCGACAGAGTCGAATTCACCCCTCCACTTT; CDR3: CASSTPTESNSPLHF
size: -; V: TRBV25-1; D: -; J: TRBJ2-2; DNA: TGTGCCAGCAGTGAATTGCAGGGAAACACCGGGGAGCTGTTTTTT; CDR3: CASSELQGNTGELFF
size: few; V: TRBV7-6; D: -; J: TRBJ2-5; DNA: TGTGCCAGCAGCTTGGGTGGGCTAGTCGAAGAGACCCAGTACTTC; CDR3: CASSLGGLVEETQYF
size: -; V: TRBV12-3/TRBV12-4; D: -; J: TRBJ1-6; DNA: TGTGCCAGCGCCAGGGAGTTAGGATCACCCCTCCACTTT; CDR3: CASARELGSPLHF